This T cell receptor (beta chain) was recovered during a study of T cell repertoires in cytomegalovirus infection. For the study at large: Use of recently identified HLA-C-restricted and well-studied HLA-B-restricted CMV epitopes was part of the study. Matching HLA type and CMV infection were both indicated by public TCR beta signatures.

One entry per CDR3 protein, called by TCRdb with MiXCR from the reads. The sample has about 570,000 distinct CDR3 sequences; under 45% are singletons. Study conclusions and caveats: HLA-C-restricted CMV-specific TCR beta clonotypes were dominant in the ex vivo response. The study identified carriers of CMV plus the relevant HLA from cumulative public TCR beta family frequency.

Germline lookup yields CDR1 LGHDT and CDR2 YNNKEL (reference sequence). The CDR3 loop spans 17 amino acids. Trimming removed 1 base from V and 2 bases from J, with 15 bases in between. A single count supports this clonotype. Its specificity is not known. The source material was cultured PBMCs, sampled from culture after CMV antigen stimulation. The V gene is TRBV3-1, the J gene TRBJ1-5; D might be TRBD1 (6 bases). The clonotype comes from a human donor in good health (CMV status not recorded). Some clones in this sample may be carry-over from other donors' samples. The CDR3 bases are TGTGCCAGCAGCCAAGGCCGGGGGGCGTGGGGCAATCAGCCCCAGCATTTT. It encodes CASSQGRGAWGNQPQHF.